This section outlines one T cell receptor (beta chain) sequence together with its context. The data are from a study of blood T cell repertoires in COVID-19. Study summary: Researchers got acute and convalescent COVID-19 samples from the United States, Italy and Spain.

Across over 20 US areas, participants ranged in age from 18 to 89 years. Under the authors' procedure: Amplification of reference gene primers was used by the study to estimate nucleated cell counts. Repertoires were generated with immunoSEQ multiplex PCR, while TCRdb's copy carries only in-frame clones and drops some. V and J calls and clone size follow that table, whereas D and trimming were derived from the DNA. The sample contains about 350,000 clones, 87% of which appear only once. The germline V gene has CDR1 GTSNPN and CDR2 SVGIG (reference sequence). The CDR3 consists of 16 residues. V was pared by 2 bases and J by 4 bases, with 17 bases between.

V gene TRBV30 combines with J gene TRBJ2-2; TRBD2 is a possible D gene (5 bases). Material for sequencing was PBMCs or T cells enriched from blood (not recorded which). The receptor was derived from a woman aged 30 to 39 who had recovered from COVID-19. In nucleotides, the CDR3 is TGTGCCTGGAGTCAGCAGGACTCCCGAGGCACCGGGGAGCTGTTTTTT. Translating it yields CAWSQQDSRGTGELFF.